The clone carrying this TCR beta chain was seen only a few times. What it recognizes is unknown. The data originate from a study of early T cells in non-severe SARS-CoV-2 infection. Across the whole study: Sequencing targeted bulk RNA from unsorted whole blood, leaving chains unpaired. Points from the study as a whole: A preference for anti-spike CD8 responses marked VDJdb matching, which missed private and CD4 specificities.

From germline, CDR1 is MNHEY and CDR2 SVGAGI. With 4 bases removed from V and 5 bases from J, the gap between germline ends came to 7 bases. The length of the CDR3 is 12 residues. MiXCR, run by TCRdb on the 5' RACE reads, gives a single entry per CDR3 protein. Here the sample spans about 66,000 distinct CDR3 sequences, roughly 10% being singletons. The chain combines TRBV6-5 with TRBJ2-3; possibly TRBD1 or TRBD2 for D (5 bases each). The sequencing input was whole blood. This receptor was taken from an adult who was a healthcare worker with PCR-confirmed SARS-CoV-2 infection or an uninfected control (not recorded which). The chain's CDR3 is CASSSGQDTQYF. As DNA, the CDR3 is TGTGCCAGCAGTTCGGGGCAAGATACGCAGTATTTT.